The 8 T cell receptor beta chains below were found in one sample sequenced in a study of blood T cell repertoires in COVID-19. Clones were read by immunoSEQ multiplex PCR, and TCRdb kept only the in-frame ones, dropping some. The data contain over 300,000 clones, over 75% of them seen just once; the ten biggest clones take up 7.2%. Specimen: peripheral blood. These receptors came from a human donor in a cohort sampled during active COVID-19.

The J gene is TRBJ1-1, the V gene TRBV5-4; maybe TRBD1 (5 bases). Germline CDR1 and CDR2: SGHNT and YYREEE (reference sequence). V gave up 3 bases and J gave up 4 bases, with 13 bases separating them. The CDR3 extends over 14 amino acids. CDR3 region: CASSSLFGGTEAFF. The CDR3 region has the DNA TGTGCCAGCAGCTCCCTCTTCGGGGGCACTGAAGCTTTCTTT. Looking up the rest from reference TRBV5-4 and TRBJ1-1 gives the full variable domain: ETGVTQSPTHLIKTRGQQVTLRCSSQSGHNTVSWYQQALGQGPQFIFQYYREEENGRGNFPPRFSGLQFPNYSSELNVNALELDDSALYLCASSSLFGGTEAFFGQGTRLTVV.

The count of this clone is one. The chain couples TRBV6-1 to TRBJ2-1, with 10 nucleotides matching TRBD2. J lost 2 bases, V lost 2 bases, and 9 bases had no gene match. The CDR3 totals 18 residues. Looked up from germline, CDR1 is MNHNS and CDR2 is SASEGT. The chain's CDR3 is CASSETLQRGGTYNEQFF. The CDR3 DNA reads as TGTGCCAGCAGTGAAACCCTTCAGCGGGGGGGGACCTACAATGAGCAGTTCTTC.

The chain has TRBV30 and TRBJ1-2; 8 bases fit TRBD1. Germline V gene sequence: CDR1 GTSNPN, CDR2 SVGIG (reference sequence). This CDR3 has 15 residues. The V and J ends lost 3 bases and 4 bases, in that order; junction bases with no gene match: 10. CDR3 protein: CAWSRGQGAPYGYTF. CDR3 DNA: TGTGCCTGGAGCCGAGGACAGGGTGCTCCCTATGGCTACACCTTC. Variable domain in full (rest from reference TRBV30 and TRBJ1-2): SQTIHQWPATLVQPVGSPLSLECTVEGTSNPNLYWYRQAAGRGLQLLFYSVGIGQISSEVPQNLSASRPQDRQFILSSKKLLLSDSGFYLCAWSRGQGAPYGYTFGSGTRLTVV.

CDR3 bases: TGCGCCAGCCGAGACGCGCGGCAGCATGGCTACACCTTC. Protein product: CASRDARQHGYTF. The chain is built from TRBV5-1 and TRBJ1-2, with unresolved D. Germline V gene sequence: CDR1 SGHRS, CDR2 YFSETQ. CDR3 length: 13 amino acids. The V end was cut by 7 bases, the J end by 6 bases, with 16 bases between.

This chain links TRBV4-2 with TRBJ2-1; 14 bases map to TRBD2. The trim removed 8 bases at V and 8 bases at J, leaving 8 bases unmatched. CDR3 length: 15 amino acids. The germline V gene has CDR1 LGHNA and CDR2 YNFKEQ. The CDR3 sequence: CASRKTSGGGDEQFF. CDR3 DNA sequence: TGTGCCAGCCGAAAGACTAGCGGGGGGGGCGATGAGCAGTTCTTC.

The table lists this clone with a count of one. CDR3 in DNA: TGCGCCAGCAGTTCAACTAGCGGGGGGGCCCTACACACAGATACGCAGTATTTT. Protein sequence: CASSSTSGGALHTDTQYF. J is TRBJ2-3 and V is TRBV10-2; TRBD2 aligns across 13 bases. This CDR3 is 18 amino acids long. J was trimmed by 2 bases and V by 5 bases; bases with no gene match: 10. Looked up from germline, CDR1 is WSHSY and CDR2 is SAAADI.

V usage is TRBV24-1 and J usage is TRBJ1-5; the D is unclear. Trimming left V 4 bases short and J 8 bases short, with 17 bases between. The CDR3 consists of 15 residues. Germline CDR1 reads KGHDR; CDR2 reads SFDVKD. Here the CDR3 reads CATSDNGRAGEPQHF. The DNA for the CDR3 is TGTGCCACCAGTGACAACGGACGGGCCGGGGAGCCCCAGCATTTT.

This sequence joins TRBV27 and TRBJ1-1, with D hard to call. The germline V gene has CDR1 MNHEY and CDR2 SMNVEV (reference sequence). The CDR3 covers 13 residues. The germline V and J ends were trimmed by 2 bases and 10 bases, with 14 bases remaining between them. Here the CDR3 reads CASSLVEYGAAFF. CDR3 DNA: TGTGCCAGCAGTTTAGTAGAATATGGAGCAGCTTTCTTT.